The 15 T cell receptor beta chains listed next were all sequenced from one sample in a study of PD-1 blockade in classical Hodgkin lymphoma. After autologous stem cell transplantation all patients relapsed, and prior brentuximab vedotin exposure differed between cohorts. Produced via immunoSEQ multiplex PCR; TCRdb's table is partial and in-frame only. The sample yields about 97,000 clones, approximately 88% seen once. The material was peripheral blood mononuclear cells (PBMCs), obtained at baseline. All receptors come from a human donor with classical Hodgkin lymphoma.

Details on this clone: Other DNA sequences in the same sample also yield this CDR3. The chain employs TRBV5-1 and TRBJ1-1; D remains ambiguous. The CDR3 length is 13 residues. CDR1 SGHRS and CDR2 YFSETQ come from the germline V gene. The V gene lost 0 bases and the J gene lost 1 base, with 4 bases spanning the gap. The CDR3 loop reads CASSLAGNTEAFF. In DNA form, the CDR3 reads TGCGCCAGCAGCTTGGCAGGGAACACTGAAGCTTTCTTT.

This rearrangement joins TRBV7-2 to TRBJ1-1; D remains unclear. The CDR3 is made up of 13 amino acids. Germline V gene lookup returns CDR1 SGHTA and CDR2 FQGNSA. Between the trimmed V and J ends, which lost 6 bases and 4 bases, there was a span of 12 bases. The CDR3 loop reads CASSFRVLTEAFF. In DNA, the CDR3 is TGTGCCAGCAGTTTTCGGGTCCTCACTGAAGCTTTCTTT.

The V and J genes are TRBV6-5 and TRBJ1-5; tentatively, D is TRBD1 (5 bases). Trimming took 8 bases from V and 11 from J, leaving 16 bases between them. CDR1 and CDR2 from the germline V gene are MNHEY and SVGAGI. The CDR3 extends over 12 amino acids. CDR3 in DNA: TGTGCCAGCGGGGTGTTGGGGGGAACCCAGCATTTT. It translates to CASGVLGGTQHF.

The chain has TRBV28 and TRBJ1-5, with 8 bases that match TRBD1. Germline loops: CDR1 MDHEN, CDR2 SYDVKM. This CDR3 has 15 residues. V dropped 2 bases and J dropped 5; count of bases not matched to a gene: 5. DNA of the CDR3: TGTGCCAGCAGTTTAACCGGACAGGGCGATCAGCCCCAGCATTTT. Protein: CASSLTGQGDQPQHF.

V is TRBV5-4 and J is TRBJ2-3, with TRBD2 as a possible D gene (6 bases). V was trimmed by 0 bases and J by 0 bases, leaving 8 bases between them. Germline CDR1 reads SGHNT; CDR2 reads YYREEE (reference sequence). The CDR3 runs 15 residues. CDR3 sequence: CASSLDGRSTDTQYF. In DNA, the CDR3 is TGTGCCAGCAGCTTGGACGGGAGAAGCACAGATACGCAGTATTTT.

This chain links TRBV7-9 with TRBJ1-1; D is unresolved. This CDR3 contains 13 residues. Per the germline V gene, CDR1 is SEHNR and CDR2 is FQNEAQ (reference sequence). V dropped 1 base and J dropped 5 bases, with 8 bases sitting between them. The CDR3 DNA sequence: TGTGCCAGCAGCTTAGAGGGTGTGACTGAAGCTTTCTTT. The encoded protein is CASSLEGVTEAFF.

This chain links TRBV19 with TRBJ2-7; D is possibly TRBD1 (7 bases). This CDR3 is 14 amino acids long. V was pared by 2 bases and J by 6 bases, with 14 bases between. Germline-derived CDR1 and CDR2 are LNHDA and SQIVND (reference sequence). In nucleotides, the CDR3 is TGTGCCAGTAGTATACGGCAGGGGGGAGGCGAGCAGTACTTC. Translation: CASSIRQGGGEQYF.

V gene TRBV29-1 combines with J gene TRBJ2-2; D remains ambiguous. Trimming cost V 6 bases and J 4 bases, with 12 bases left between them. The CDR3 covers 13 residues. CDR1 is SQVTM and CDR2 is ANQGSEA in the germline V gene. The CDR3: CSVGDRPTGELFF. CDR3 DNA: TGCAGCGTGGGCGATAGACCCACCGGGGAGCTGTTTTTT.

This chain joins TRBV5-4 and TRBJ2-1; D is unclear. V shed 4 bases and J shed 5 bases, with 13 bases lying between them. Germline-derived CDR1 and CDR2 are SGHNT and YYREEE (reference sequence). The CDR3 has 14 residues. CDR3 amino acids: CASSPERRNNEQFF. Written as DNA, the CDR3 is TGTGCCAGCAGCCCCGAGAGGAGAAACAATGAGCAGTTCTTC.

The V gene is TRBV5-4, the J gene TRBJ2-7; D gene uncertain. In germline, CDR1 is SGHNT, CDR2 YYREEE (reference sequence). The V end was cut by 2 bases, the J end by 0 bases, with 9 bases between. The length of the CDR3 is 14 residues. CDR3 DNA: TGTGCCAGCAGCTTCGGTACAAACTCCTACGAGCAGTACTTC. Translation: CASSFGTNSYEQYF. Using reference TRBV5-4 and TRBJ2-7 for the parts outside the CDR3, the full variable domain is ETGVTQSPTHLIKTRGQQVTLRCSSQSGHNTVSWYQQALGQGPQFIFQYYREEENGRGNFPPRFSGLQFPNYSSELNVNALELDDSALYLCASSFGTNSYEQYFGPGTRLTVT.

This clone has just a few counts. The chain recombines TRBV7-8 with TRBJ2-7, with 7 bases lining up with TRBD2. With 0 bases clipped from V and 6 bases from J, the junction kept 8 bases outside the gene matches. The CDR3 loop spans 15 amino acids. Germline CDR1 and CDR2: SGHVS and FQNEAQ. CDR3 region: CASSLALGRSGEQYF. The CDR3 DNA is TGTGCCAGCAGCTTAGCGCTCGGGAGGTCAGGCGAGCAGTACTTC.

This clone has just one count. The gene calls are TRBV4-1 and TRBJ2-7; D is unclear. Per germline, CDR1 MGHRA and CDR2 YSYEKL. V lost 0 bases and J lost 7, with 13 bases in between. The CDR3 sequence is 14 residues long. DNA of the CDR3: TGCGCCAGCAGCCAAGAAGCGCTACCTGGTGAGCAGTACTTC. Amino acids: CASSQEALPGEQYF.

This chain links TRBV9 with TRBJ2-7; D call uncertain. Germline CDR1 SGDLS, CDR2 YYNGEE. Trimming took off 0 bases at V and 5 bases at J, with 9 bases between the two ends. The CDR3 spans 13 residues. The CDR3 nucleotides read TGTGCCAGCAGCGTAGAGACCGCCGACGAGCAGTACTTC. This codes for CASSVETADEQYF.

The gene calls are TRBV19 and TRBJ1-4; D perhaps matches TRBD1 (6 bases). The ends were cut back, 7 bases at V and 4 bases at J, with 16 bases in the middle. CDR3 length: 15 residues. Per germline, CDR1 LNHDA and CDR2 SQIVND (reference sequence). CDR3 region: CASKAGTRINEKLFF. DNA for the CDR3: TGTGCCAGTAAGGCGGGGACACGGATTAATGAAAAACTGTTTTTT.

This chain joins TRBV5-6 and TRBJ1-3; D might be TRBD1 (5 bases). V lost 5 bases, J lost 0 bases, and 12 bases lay in between. The CDR3 runs to 15 residues. CDR1 is SGHDT, CDR2 YYEEEE, per germline. The CDR3 loop is CASRLGVGSGNTIYF. The CDR3 nucleotides read TGTGCCAGCAGATTAGGGGTCGGCTCTGGAAACACCATATATTTT.